The 10 T cell receptor beta chains below were found in one sample sequenced in a study of low-dose radiotherapy and immunotherapy resistance in tumors. TRAV and TRBV primers primed cDNA for both TCRalpha and TCRbeta. For amplifying TCRs, the PCR ran for about 22 cycles with Phusion, which was used together with a constant-region primer and the adapter on the V primers. Each CDR3 protein gets one entry after TCRdb re-called the reads with MiXCR. Among more than 90,000 distinct CDR3 sequences listed, around 20% were seen once. Time point given: after trial treatment. Specified treatment: LDRT plus nivolumab, ipilimumab, low-dose cyclophosphamide and aspirin (RACIN trial). The input for sequencing was PBMCs, taken after low-dose radiotherapy plus immunotherapy. The receptors were sampled from a male donor with prostate cancer.

This clonotype was detected a few times. The genes are TRBV4-2 and TRBJ2-3; no definite D call. The V end was cut by 0 bases, the J end by 5 bases, with 21 bases between. Germline V gene sequence: CDR1 LGHNA, CDR2 YNFKEQ. This CDR3 is built from 18 residues. CDR3 amino acids: CASSQDLVGGEPVDTQYF. CDR3 nucleotide sequence: TGTGCCAGCAGCCAAGATTTAGTGGGCGGAGAGCCGGTAGATACGCAGTATTTT.

In its sample, this clonotype was seen many times. The CDR3 nucleotides are TGTGCCAGCAGTTACGGTCCCACTGAAGCTTTCTTT. Translating it yields CASSYGPTEAFF. This rearrangement joins TRBV6-2 or TRBV6-3 to TRBJ1-1, with D unresolved. This CDR3 spans 12 amino acids. V lost 2 bases to trimming and J lost 4 bases, with 5 bases between them. CDR1 is MNHEY and CDR2 is SVGEGT in the germline V gene.

This clonotype was found many times. CDR3 nucleotide sequence: TGTGCCAGCAGCGCCGGGGGGACAGGGACCGGGGAGCTGTTTTTT. It yields the protein CASSAGGTGTGELFF. The rearrangement uses TRBV9 and TRBJ2-2; 9 nucleotides match TRBD1. V lost 3 bases, J lost 5 bases, and 5 bases stayed unmatched. CDR3 length: 15 amino acids. Germline V gene sequence: CDR1 SGDLS, CDR2 YYNGEE.

The sample holds many counts of this clonotype. The chain joins TRBV3-1 to TRBJ1-2; TRBD1 agrees at 7 bases. J gave up 8 bases and V 4 bases, and 7 bases lay outside the gene matches. Germline loops: CDR1 LGHDT, CDR2 YNNKEL (reference sequence). There are 13 residues in the CDR3. This chain's CDR3 is CASSPRRQGGYTF. In DNA, the CDR3 is TGTGCCAGCAGCCCGCGGCGACAGGGAGGCTACACCTTC.

Many counts were recorded for this clonotype. The chain couples TRBV6-2 or TRBV6-3 to TRBJ1-2; the D is unclear. The CDR3 sequence is 13 residues long. CDR1 MNHEY and CDR2 SVGEGT come from the germline V gene. Trimming removed 4 bases from V and 5 bases from J, with 11 bases in between. In DNA, the CDR3 is TGTGCCAGCAGTTTACAGCCTCGGTATGGCTACACCTTC. Translation gives CASSLQPRYGYTF.

The sample holds many counts of this clonotype. The chain links TRBV10-3 to TRBJ2-7; 9 bases align to TRBD1. Germline V gives CDR1 ENHRY, CDR2 SYGVKD. The CDR3 sequence is 11 residues long. The V gene end was trimmed by 4 bases and the J gene end by 12 bases; junction bases not matched to a gene: 4. CDR3 bases: TGTGCCATCAGTGGGGGACAGGGACTGTACTTC. Translated: CAISGGQGLYF.

There are many counts of this clonotype. CDR3 DNA: TGTGCCAGCAGTGACCGGTTTAGCACAGATACGCAGTATTTT. This gives the protein CASSDRFSTDTQYF. The chain combines TRBV2 with TRBJ2-3; D gene ambiguous. Trimming pared 3 bases from V and 0 bases from J, leaving 7 bases between. Germline CDR1 reads SNHLY; CDR2 reads FYNNEI. CDR3 length: 14 residues.

The V call is TRBV20-1, the J call TRBJ1-4; maybe TRBD1 (5 bases). This CDR3 spans 11 amino acids. Trimming pared 4 bases from V and 7 bases from J, leaving 7 bases between. Germline lookup yields CDR1 DFQATT and CDR2 SNEGSKA (reference sequence). The CDR3 sequence is CSAMGVEKLFF. Written as DNA, the CDR3 is TGCAGTGCTATGGGGGTTGAAAAACTGTTTTTT.

This clonotype appeared many times. The chain carries TRBV9 and TRBJ2-7; perhaps TRBD2 as D (5 bases). The CDR3 consists of 14 residues. Germline V lookup: CDR1 SGDLS, CDR2 YYNGEE. V dropped 4 bases and J dropped 0 bases, with 11 bases sitting between them. This CDR3 reads CASSIDYSSYEQYF. DNA for the CDR3: TGTGCCAGCAGCATTGACTACAGCTCCTACGAGCAGTACTTC.

This clonotype was observed many times. Here the CDR3 DNA reads TGTGCCAGCATCCCAAGGAATTCCTACAATGAGCAGTTCTTC. Translated, it gives CASIPRNSYNEQFF. The gene calls are TRBV6-1 and TRBJ2-1; D uncertain. The CDR3 runs 14 residues. Trimming removed 7 bases at V and 1 base at J, with 11 bases between. Germline loops: CDR1 MNHNS, CDR2 SASEGT.